The 18 T cell receptor beta chains in this list originate from one sample, sequenced in a study of T cell responses to AZD1222 COVID-19 vaccine. The method was immunoSEQ multiplex PCR; TCRdb's version includes in-frame clones alone and lacks a portion of them. The data contain 70,000 to 85,000 clones, roughly 80% of them singletons. Here the sequenced sample was peripheral blood, taken on day 0 of AZD1222 vaccination. Receptors were obtained from an adult in good health.

This clone has just a few counts. V is TRBV6-5 and J is TRBJ1-2; D gene uncertain. This CDR3 has 12 amino acids. The germline CDR1 and CDR2 sequences are MNHEY and SVGAGI. V lost 2 bases and J lost 8, with 9 bases in between. The CDR3 coding sequence is TGTGCCAGCAGTTACGCCAGAGAAGGCTACACCTTC. This gives the protein CASSYAREGYTF.

The V call is TRBV4-1, the J call TRBJ1-2; D unresolved. The CDR3 sequence is 15 residues long. CDR1 MGHRA and CDR2 YSYEKL come from the germline V gene. V gave up 2 bases and J gave up 0 bases, with 10 bases separating them. The CDR3 DNA follows: TGCGCCAGCAGCCAATTACCAGGAGCTAACTATGGCTACACCTTC. Its protein product is CASSQLPGANYGYTF.

The CDR3 nucleotides are TGTGCCAGCGCGCCGGCGGTTAGGGCTGAAGCTTTCTTT. It is translated as CASAPAVRAEAFF. The rearrangement joins TRBV12-3 or TRBV12-4 to TRBJ1-1; D is undetermined. The length of the CDR3 is 13 residues. Trimming left V 8 bases short and J 6 bases short, with 16 bases between.

The J gene is TRBJ2-1, the V gene TRBV30; 10 positions agree with TRBD2. Germline values: CDR1 GTSNPN, CDR2 SVGIG (reference sequence). The ends lost 2 bases at V and 9 bases at J; junction bases unmatched: 1. The length of the CDR3 is 12 residues. For the CDR3, the DNA is TGTGCCTGGAGTCGGACTAGCGGTGAGCAGTTCTTC. It is translated as CAWSRTSGEQFF.

DNA of the CDR3: TGTGCCACCCAGGGGGCAGGGCCCGACCTCTACGAGCAGTACTTC. It codes for CATQGAGPDLYEQYF. The V and J genes are TRBV2 and TRBJ2-7, with TRBD1 matching 8 bases. The CDR3 extends over 15 amino acids. Unmatched junction bases numbered 14, after V lost 10 bases and J lost 3 bases. Germline-derived CDR1 and CDR2 are SNHLY and FYNNEI.

This chain connects TRBV5-5 to TRBJ2-1; D remains unclear. CDR3 length: 15 amino acids. Trimming shortened V by 4 bases and J by 5 bases, and 16 bases separated the two germline ends. CDR1 is SGHKS and CDR2 is YYEKEE in the germline V gene (reference sequence). The CDR3 is CASSARTQENNEQFF. CDR3 in DNA: TGTGCCAGCAGCGCAAGGACGCAGGAGAACAATGAGCAGTTCTTC.

The J gene is TRBJ2-4, the V gene TRBV12-3 or TRBV12-4, with D perhaps TRBD2 (6 bases). This CDR3 is built from 13 residues. Between the trimmed V and J ends, which lost 8 bases and 5 bases, there was a span of 13 bases. Here the CDR3 DNA reads TGTGCCAGCTCCTCGGGAGCAGAAAACATTCAGTACTTC. Protein product: CASSSGAENIQYF.

The chain combines TRBV7-2 with TRBJ2-3, with D perhaps matching TRBD1 (5 bases). CDR3 length equals 14 residues. Trimming took off 2 bases at V and 6 bases at J, with 12 bases between the two ends. Looked up from germline, CDR1 is SGHTA and CDR2 is FQGNSA. CDR3 bases: TGTGCCAGCAGCTTAACAGGAGTCATCGATACGCAGTATTTT. The encoded protein is CASSLTGVIDTQYF.

The genes are TRBV6-5 and TRBJ1-2; the D gene is possibly TRBD1 (5 bases). CDR1 MNHEY and CDR2 SVGAGI come from the germline V gene. The CDR3 sequence is 15 residues long. The germline V and J ends were trimmed by 0 bases and 0 bases, with 8 bases remaining between them. DNA for the CDR3: TGTGCCAGCAGTTACTCGAGGGGATCTAACTATGGCTACACCTTC. This sequence encodes CASSYSRGSNYGYTF.

The rearrangement links TRBV2 to TRBJ1-2; no firm D call. The V gene's germline CDR1 is SNHLY and CDR2 FYNNEI. V lost 7 bases, J lost 0 bases, and 18 bases lay in between. The CDR3 loop spans 16 amino acids. CDR3 sequence: CASMREAVVANYGYTF. Here the CDR3 DNA reads TGTGCCAGCATGAGGGAAGCAGTCGTAGCTAACTATGGCTACACCTTC. The whole variable domain, filled in from reference TRBV2 and TRBJ1-2, reads EPEVTQTPSHQVTQMGQEVILRCVPISNHLYFYWYRQILGQKVEFLVSFYNNEISEKSEIFDDQFSVERPDGSNFTLKIRSTKLEDSAMYFCASMREAVVANYGYTFGSGTRLTVV.

The chain has TRBV5-1 and TRBJ1-3; D remains ambiguous. This CDR3 has 14 residues. With 4 bases removed from V and 4 bases from J, the gap between germline ends came to 12 bases. Germline assignment: CDR1 SGHRS and CDR2 YFSETQ. The CDR3: CASSLSQSGNTIYF. The CDR3 DNA reads as TGCGCCAGCAGCCTGTCCCAGAGCGGAAACACCATATATTTT.

The table lists this clone with a count of one. The rearrangement links TRBV19 to TRBJ2-5; 7 nucleotides align to TRBD1. Germline V gives CDR1 LNHDA, CDR2 SQIVND (reference sequence). J lost 5 bases, V lost 2 bases, and 11 bases had no gene match. The CDR3 has 16 residues. The CDR3 coding sequence is TGTGCCAGTAGTATATCATCGGAAGGGGGCGTTGAGACCCAGTACTTC. Encoded protein: CASSISSEGGVETQYF.

This clone occurred once. V usage is TRBV7-2 and J usage is TRBJ2-7; D not resolved. The CDR3 spans 14 residues. V was trimmed by 3 bases and J by 2 bases, leaving 11 bases between them. In germline, CDR1 is SGHTA, CDR2 FQGNSA. This CDR3 is CASSFQDGAYEQYF. The CDR3 region has the DNA TGTGCCAGCAGCTTTCAGGATGGGGCCTACGAGCAGTACTTC.

The rearrangement links TRBV27 to TRBJ1-1; TRBD1 matches 7 bases. Germline CDR1 reads MNHEY; CDR2 reads SMNVEV (reference sequence). The CDR3 runs to 17 residues. V lost 0 bases and J lost 1; bases outside the gene matches: 8. The CDR3 nucleotides are TGTGCCAGCAGTTTATCAGCTGGCGAGGGGGCGAACACTGAAGCTTTCTTT. It codes for CASSLSAGEGANTEAFF.

This clone was seen once. The chain links TRBV27 to TRBJ2-2; 9 bases fit TRBD2. V trimming: 0 bases; J trimming: 3 bases; junction bases outside the gene matches: 8. The germline V gene encodes CDR1 MNHEY and CDR2 SMNVEV (reference sequence). The CDR3 has 18 residues. In DNA form, the CDR3 reads TGTGCCAGCAGTTTATCGCCTAGCGGGATTGTGTACACCGGGGAGCTGTTTTTT. It specifies CASSLSPSGIVYTGELFF.

For this clone: The sample has other DNA sequences that encode this CDR3 too. The chain links TRBV6-5 to TRBJ1-2; D remains ambiguous. Deletions cut 2 bases from V and 4 bases from J, with 11 bases between. The CDR3 extends over 14 amino acids. CDR1 MNHEY and CDR2 SVGAGI come from the germline V gene. CDR3 sequence: CASSYGGRGYGYTF. The CDR3 bases are TGTGCCAGCAGTTACGGCGGCCGCGGCTATGGCTACACCTTC.

This clone showed up just once. The chain employs TRBV7-9 and TRBJ1-6; D is unclear. CDR3 size: 13 residues. Germline CDR1 reads SEHNR; CDR2 reads FQNEAQ (reference sequence). Trimming shortened V by 1 base and J by 7 bases, and 5 bases separated the two germline ends. CDR3 in amino acids: CASSLEANSPLHF. CDR3 nucleotide sequence: TGTGCCAGCAGCTTAGAGGCAAATTCACCCCTCCACTTT. Full variable domain (missing parts from reference TRBV7-9 and TRBJ1-6): DTGVSQNPRHKITKRGQNVTFRCDPISEHNRLYWYRQTLGQGPEFLTYFQNEAQLEKSRLLSDRFSAERPKGSFSTLEIQRTEQGDSAMYLCASSLEANSPLHFGNGTRLTVT.

The chain joins TRBV6-6 to TRBJ1-2, with D perhaps matching TRBD1 (6 bases). V lost 5 bases and J lost 2, with 12 bases in between. CDR3 length: 14 residues. Germline V gives CDR1 MNHNY, CDR2 SVGAGI (reference sequence). CDR3 in DNA: TGTGCCAGCAGTAAAGACAGGTTAAACTATGGCTACACCTTC. Translation: CASSKDRLNYGYTF.